One and the same sample provided the 26 T cell receptor beta chains below, sequenced in a study of blood T cells in healthy people across ages. With a J-beta primer mix and a sample-barcoded 5' primer, a second PCR ran about 7 to 12 cycles. TCRdb ran MiXCR on the 5' RACE reads and lists one entry per CDR3 protein. Among 800,000 to 1,300,000 distinct CDR3 sequences listed, approximately 25% were seen once. Separately, the same data were catalogued under a study of T cells of mothers and their children.

The sample consisted of blood. Source of these receptors: a girl aged 2 to 10 in good health.

Here the CDR3 reads CAISGKGLAGVEQFF. The CDR3 DNA is TGTGCCATCAGCGGGAAGGGACTAGCGGGAGTTGAGCAGTTCTTC. The chain recombines TRBV10-3 with TRBJ2-1; 14 nucleotides agree with TRBD2. The J segment lost 9 bases and the V segment lost 6 bases, leaving 7 bases of the junction unmatched. The CDR3 is 15 amino acids. The germline CDR1 and CDR2 sequences are ENHRY and SYGVKD.

In regard to this clonotype: A read error may produce the germline difference seen at one junction end. The rearrangement links TRBV6-2 or TRBV6-3 to TRBJ1-1; D is uncertain. Germline V gene lookup returns CDR1 MNHEY and CDR2 SVGEGT. This CDR3 has 12 amino acids. CDR3 DNA: TGTGCCAGCAGTTTCGCCAGCTTGGAAGCTCTCTTT. This codes for CASSFASLEALF.

This clonotype occurred a few times. The chain carries TRBV12-3 or TRBV12-4 and TRBJ1-1; 7 nucleotides agree with TRBD1. The CDR3 runs to 12 residues. J lost 4 bases, V lost 8 bases, and 4 bases had no gene match. The CDR3 loop is CASLQGTTEAFF. The CDR3 coding sequence is TGTGCCAGCCTACAGGGGACCACTGAAGCTTTCTTT.

This clonotype was detected only a few times. The chain uses TRBV7-9 and TRBJ2-7; 7 bases align to TRBD1. V lost 6 bases and J lost 0; bases outside the gene matches: 5. Germline V gene sequence: CDR1 SEHNR, CDR2 FQNEAQ (reference sequence). This CDR3 spans 14 amino acids. CDR3 sequence: CASREDRDSYEQYF. CDR3 in DNA: TGTGCCAGCAGAGAAGACAGGGACTCCTACGAGCAGTACTTC. The whole variable domain, remainder taken from reference TRBV7-9 and TRBJ2-7, is DTGVSQNPRHKITKRGQNVTFRCDPISEHNRLYWYRQTLGQGPEFLTYFQNEAQLEKSRLLSDRFSAERPKGSFSTLEIQRTEQGDSAMYLCASREDRDSYEQYFGPGTRLTVT.

This chain uses TRBV7-8 with TRBJ2-5; D is possibly TRBD1 (6 bases). The J call is doubtful: the DNA matches TRBJ2-7 better. The CDR3 runs 16 residues. CDR1 is SGHVS, CDR2 FQNEAQ, per germline. CDR3 nucleotides: TGTGCCAGCAGCTTCCACAGGGTTTCCTCCTCTTACGAGCAGTACTTC. Protein sequence: CASSFHRVSSSYEQYF.

This clonotype was seen only a few times. This chain links TRBV7-8 with TRBJ2-4; D might be TRBD2 (7 bases). The V gene's germline CDR1 is SGHVS and CDR2 FQNEAQ. Deletions cut 3 bases from V and 10 bases from J, with 19 bases between. This CDR3 has 15 residues. The CDR3 reads CASSFGRGPGPIQYF. In DNA, the CDR3 is TGTGCCAGCAGCTTCGGGCGGGGGCCAGGGCCAATTCAGTACTTC.

The chain recombines TRBV12-3 or TRBV12-4 with TRBJ1-2; tentative D call: TRBD1 (5 bases). The V gene lost 2 bases and the J gene lost 6 bases, with 16 bases spanning the gap. The CDR3 sequence is 15 residues long. CDR3 DNA: TGTGCCAGCAGTTTAATCTGGGGCGAGAGGGATGGCTACACCTTC. It yields the protein CASSLIWGERDGYTF.

V is TRBV12-3 or TRBV12-4 and J is TRBJ2-4, with a possible D match to TRBD2 (5 bases). Trimming left V 7 bases short and J 1 base short, with 11 bases between. CDR3 length equals 14 residues. The CDR3 DNA sequence: TGTGCCAGCACCCAGTCGGGGGCCAAAAACATTCAGTACTTC. This gives the protein CASTQSGAKNIQYF.

This clonotype was seen only a few times. This chain links TRBV12-3 or TRBV12-4 with TRBJ1-6; D may be TRBD1 (5 bases). Trimming shortened V by 5 bases and J by 7 bases, and 9 bases separated the two germline ends. CDR3 length equals 13 residues. The CDR3 nucleotides read TGTGCCAGCAGTATAGACAGAAATTCACCCCTCCACTTT. Protein sequence: CASSIDRNSPLHF.

This clonotype was observed a few times. The chain joins TRBV7-9 to TRBJ2-3; D remains unclear. Deletions cut 3 bases from V and 1 base from J, with 8 bases between. Per germline, CDR1 SEHNR and CDR2 FQNEAQ (reference sequence). This CDR3 has 14 amino acids. CDR3 region: CASSFGSRTDTQYF. Written as DNA, the CDR3 is TGTGCCAGCAGCTTCGGTAGTCGCACAGATACGCAGTATTTT.

A few counts support this clonotype. This sequence joins TRBV4-1 and TRBJ1-1; 7 bases are shared with TRBD1. The CDR3 totals 15 residues. Per germline, CDR1 MGHRA and CDR2 YSYEKL. Losses at the gene ends were 6 bases for V and 4 bases for J; bases not matched to a gene: 11. The CDR3 here is CASRESGGRGTEAFF. CDR3 coding DNA: TGCGCCAGCAGAGAATCAGGGGGAAGGGGCACTGAAGCTTTCTTT.

This sequence joins TRBV20-1 and TRBJ1-2, with 7 bases lining up with TRBD1. Germline CDR1 reads DFQATT; CDR2 reads SNEGSKA (reference sequence). The CDR3 extends over 12 amino acids. Germline trimming cut 6 bases from V and 1 base from J; bases unmatched to any gene: 2. CDR3 protein: CSAQGVNYGYTF. CDR3 sequence (DNA): TGCAGTGCGCAGGGGGTTAACTATGGCTACACCTTC.

This clonotype was observed a handful of times. This chain connects TRBV6-6 to TRBJ1-1; D might be TRBD1 (6 bases). The V end was cut by 5 bases, the J end by 8 bases, with 12 bases between. The CDR3 runs 12 residues. The germline CDR1 and CDR2 sequences are MNHNY and SVGAGI (reference sequence). CDR3 amino acids: CASSIQGGEAFF. CDR3 sequence (DNA): TGTGCCAGCAGTATACAGGGAGGGGAAGCTTTCTTT.

This clonotype appeared a few times. CDR3 sequence: CASSFSSGTGEQYF. CDR3 nucleotides: TGTGCCAGCAGCTTCTCCTCCGGGACGGGAGAGCAGTACTTC. V gene TRBV7-3 combines with J gene TRBJ2-7; D possibly matches TRBD1 or TRBD2 (5 bases each). The germline V and J ends were trimmed by 3 bases and 7 bases, with 16 bases remaining between them. This CDR3 has 14 amino acids. The V gene's germline CDR1 is SGHTA and CDR2 FQGTGA. Filled out from reference TRBV7-3 and TRBJ2-7, the complete variable domain reads GAGVSQTPSNKVTEKGKYVELRCDPISGHTALYWYRQSLGQGPEFLIYFQGTGAADDSGLPNDRFFAVRPEGSVSTLKIQRTERGDSAVYLCASSFSSGTGEQYFGPGTRLTVT.

This clonotype was counted only a few times. This chain joins TRBV7-9 and TRBJ2-1, with D perhaps matching TRBD2 (6 bases). The V gene lost 5 bases and the J gene lost 6 bases, with 14 bases spanning the gap. CDR3 size: 14 residues. Germline-derived CDR1 and CDR2 are SEHNR and FQNEAQ (reference sequence). This CDR3 reads CASSPRDSPNEQFF. DNA for the CDR3: TGTGCCAGCAGCCCACGGGACTCCCCCAATGAGCAGTTCTTC. The entire variable domain, with the rest obtained from reference TRBV7-9 and TRBJ2-1, is as follows: DTGVSQNPRHKITKRGQNVTFRCDPISEHNRLYWYRQTLGQGPEFLTYFQNEAQLEKSRLLSDRFSAERPKGSFSTLEIQRTEQGDSAMYLCASSPRDSPNEQFFGPGTRLTVL.

This clonotype was counted between two and nine times. V gene TRBV11-2 combines with J gene TRBJ2-5, with D possibly being TRBD2 (6 bases). From germline, CDR1 is SGHAT and CDR2 FQNNGV. The V end lost 6 bases, the J end lost 3 bases, and 14 bases lay between the germline ends. The CDR3 consists of 14 residues. CDR3 protein: CASSTGLLKETQYF. In DNA form, the CDR3 reads TGTGCCAGCAGTACGGGACTTCTAAAAGAGACCCAGTACTTC. The full variable domain, its missing parts supplied by reference TRBV11-2 and TRBJ2-5, is EAGVAQSPRYKIIEKRQSVAFWCNPISGHATLYWYQQILGQGPKLLIQFQNNGVVDDSQLPKDRFSAERLKGVDSTLKIQPAKLEDSAVYLCASSTGLLKETQYFGPGTRLLVL.

The chain carries TRBV5-1 and TRBJ2-1; 14 bases fit TRBD2. Trimming cost V 1 base and J 12 bases; bases outside gene matches: 9. This CDR3 is 16 amino acids long. In germline, CDR1 is SGHRS, CDR2 YFSETQ. CDR3 loop: CASSLPGTSGRSSQFF. CDR3 DNA: TGCGCCAGCAGCTTGCCCGGGACTAGCGGGAGAAGTTCGCAGTTCTTC.

This clonotype came up many times. The chain carries TRBV11-2 and TRBJ2-5, with D hard to call. V was cut by 1 base and J by 0 bases, with 3 bases left in between. In germline, CDR1 is SGHAT, CDR2 FQNNGV. This CDR3 is built from 13 residues. CDR3 sequence reads: CASSLGHQETQYF. The DNA for the CDR3 is TGTGCCAGCAGCTTAGGACACCAAGAGACCCAGTACTTC.

This chain joins TRBV7-9 and TRBJ1-1; D not certain. V was trimmed by 4 bases and J by 4 bases, leaving 16 bases between them. CDR1 is SEHNR, CDR2 FQNEAQ, per germline (reference sequence). CDR3 length equals 15 residues. The CDR3 is CASSSFEAGGTEAFF. DNA of the CDR3: TGTGCCAGCAGCTCCTTCGAGGCGGGTGGCACTGAAGCTTTCTTT.

This sequence joins TRBV4-3 and TRBJ1-1; D is uncertain. V was pared by 0 bases and J by 1 base, with 12 bases between. The germline CDR1 and CDR2 sequences are LGHNA and YSLEER. The CDR3 spans 16 residues. The CDR3 region is CASSQDESTENTEAFF. The CDR3 nucleotides read TGCGCCAGCAGCCAAGATGAATCAACAGAGAACACTGAAGCTTTCTTT.

This chain uses TRBV14 with TRBJ1-2, with 9 bases identical to TRBD1. CDR1 is SGHDN, CDR2 FVKESK, per germline. CDR3 length equals 17 residues. Trimming took 4 bases from V and 4 from J; bases not matched to a gene: 13. CDR3 DNA: TGTGCCAGCAGCCGAATACCGGGACAGGGAGTTAGCTATGGCTACACCTTC. Amino acids: CASSRIPGQGVSYGYTF.

V is TRBV6-1 and J is TRBJ1-3; a weak D match, TRBD1 (6 bases). The V gene's germline CDR1 is MNHNS and CDR2 SASEGT. The CDR3 totals 16 residues. Between the trimmed V and J ends, which lost 5 bases and 1 base, there was a span of 15 bases. The CDR3 DNA follows: TGTGCCAGCAGTCCTCACAGGGTGGGATCTGGAAACACCATATATTTT. Its protein is CASSPHRVGSGNTIYF.

The chain links TRBV11-2 to TRBJ2-3; the D is unclear. This CDR3 spans 12 amino acids. Trimming removed 5 bases at V and 6 bases at J, with 9 bases between. Per the germline V gene, CDR1 is SGHAT and CDR2 is FQNNGV. As DNA, the CDR3 is TGTGCCAGCAGCACTCCTATGGATACGCAGTATTTT. As protein: CASSTPMDTQYF.

This clonotype was observed a few times. The V call is TRBV7-8, the J call TRBJ1-1; the D is unclear. Germline CDR1 is SGHVS and CDR2 is FQNEAQ. Trimming removed 2 bases from V and 9 bases from J, with 10 bases in between. The CDR3 is 12 amino acids. CDR3 region: CASSLIASKAFF. CDR3 in DNA: TGTGCCAGCAGCTTAATTGCGAGTAAAGCTTTCTTT.

This clonotype showed up just a few times. The chain joins TRBV11-2 to TRBJ1-2; no definite D call. There are 16 residues in the CDR3. Germline V gene lookup returns CDR1 SGHAT and CDR2 FQNNGV. V shed 6 bases and J shed 8 bases, with 25 bases lying between them. The CDR3 coding sequence is TGTGCCAGCAGACACCTCGAGGCCCGGGCGTCGGGAGGCTACACCTTC. This translates into CASRHLEARASGGYTF.

There are a few counts of this clonotype. This chain links TRBV12-3 or TRBV12-4 with TRBJ1-4; TRBD1 is a possible D gene (5 bases). The CDR3 sequence is 12 residues long. V lost 7 bases and J lost 13, with 16 bases in between. CDR3 nucleotides: TGTGCCAGCACCACGGGGACCAAGGGACTGTTTTTT. It specifies CASTTGTKGLFF.